The 27 T cell receptor beta chains presented below share a single source sample, sequenced in a study of T cell repertoires in cytomegalovirus infection. From the reads, TCRdb called clonotypes with MiXCR, one entry per CDR3 protein. The table lists some 320,000 distinct CDR3 sequences, around a tenth of them singletons, with approximately 4.5% in the top ten. Sequenced material: PBMCs. These receptors all come from a human donor in good health (CMV status not recorded). Some clones in this sample may be carry-over from other donors' samples.

This clonotype was found a few times. The chain has TRBV6-5 and TRBJ2-4; 14 bases map to TRBD2. CDR3 length: 17 amino acids. V was clipped by 5 bases and J by 8 bases; unmatched bases: 11. Germline CDR1 is MNHEY and CDR2 is SVGAGI. CDR3 sequence reads: CASSQGLAGGGLYIQYF. CDR3 sequence (DNA): TGTGCCAGCAGTCAAGGACTAGCGGGAGGAGGTCTATACATTCAGTACTTC.

This clonotype showed up many times. The V call is TRBV7-2, the J call TRBJ2-1, with D possibly being TRBD2 (7 bases). V gave up 6 bases and J gave up 3 bases, with 21 bases separating them. CDR3 length: 17 amino acids. CDR1 and CDR2 (germline): SGHTA, FQGNSA. This CDR3 is CASRSGAGAGSYNEQFF. CDR3 in DNA: TGTGCCAGCAGATCAGGGGCGGGAGCGGGGAGCTACAATGAGCAGTTCTTC.

The rearrangement links TRBV7-2 to TRBJ2-5, with TRBD1 as a possible D gene (6 bases). Germline lookup yields CDR1 SGHTA and CDR2 FQGNSA. The CDR3 is made up of 14 amino acids. V dropped 4 bases and J dropped 2 bases, with 11 bases sitting between them. This chain's CDR3 is CASSSYRAQETQYF. The DNA for the CDR3 is TGTGCCAGCAGCTCATACAGGGCTCAAGAGACCCAGTACTTC.

CDR3 coding DNA: TGTGCCAGCAGCTACGGAGAGGGGCATGGGGCCAACGTCCTGACTTTC. Translating gives CASSYGEGHGANVLTF. The chain combines TRBV5-5 with TRBJ2-6; D could derive from TRBD1 or TRBD2 (5 bases each). Trimming stripped 3 bases from V and 3 bases from J, with 13 bases between. Germline V gene data show CDR1 as SGHKS and CDR2 as YYEKEE (reference sequence). The CDR3 is made up of 16 amino acids.

This clonotype has only a few counts. The rearrangement links TRBV14 to TRBJ2-2, with a weak D call TRBD2 (6 bases). The CDR3 covers 16 residues. Germline lookup yields CDR1 SGHDN and CDR2 FVKESK. Trimming stripped 4 bases from V and 0 bases from J, with 12 bases between. The CDR3 here is CASSPYLAPNTGELFF. The DNA for the CDR3 is TGTGCCAGCAGCCCATACCTAGCGCCGAACACCGGGGAGCTGTTTTTT.

This clonotype has only a few counts. The J gene is TRBJ1-4, the V gene TRBV20-1; no clear D gene. The CDR3 contains 14 residues. The germline CDR1 and CDR2 sequences are DFQATT and SNEGSKA (reference sequence). V lost 0 bases, J lost 8 bases, and 13 bases lay in between. The CDR3 DNA is TGCAGTGCTAGAGACCGAGGGAGAGGGGAAAAACTGTTTTTT. Amino acid sequence: CSARDRGRGEKLFF.

This rearrangement joins TRBV7-9 to TRBJ2-7, with D perhaps assigned TRBD1 or TRBD2 (5 bases each). The germline V and J ends were trimmed by 4 bases and 2 bases, with 9 bases remaining between them. Germline V gene lookup returns CDR1 SEHNR and CDR2 FQNEAQ (reference sequence). The length of the CDR3 is 13 residues. CDR3 in DNA: TGTGCCAGCAGCTCCGGGGCCACCTACGAGCAGTACTTC. Amino acid sequence: CASSSGATYEQYF.

CDR3 amino acids: CASSSSGSEQFF. The CDR3 nucleotides read TGTGCCAGCAGTTCGAGCGGGAGTGAGCAGTTCTTC. V is TRBV7-9 and J is TRBJ2-1; 8 bases agree with TRBD2. Unmatched junction bases numbered 4, after V lost 6 bases and J lost 9 bases. The CDR3 has 12 residues. The germline V gene encodes CDR1 SEHNR and CDR2 FQNEAQ (reference sequence). Together with reference TRBV7-9 and TRBJ2-1, the CDR3 gives the full variable domain: DTGVSQNPRHKITKRGQNVTFRCDPISEHNRLYWYRQTLGQGPEFLTYFQNEAQLEKSRLLSDRFSAERPKGSFSTLEIQRTEQGDSAMYLCASSSSGSEQFFGPGTRLTVL.

The table lists this clonotype with many counts. Written as DNA, the CDR3 is TGTGCCAGCAGTCAGCCTAGCGGGAGGGTTGGTGTAGATACGCAGTATTTT. As protein: CASSQPSGRVGVDTQYF. The rearrangement joins TRBV12-3 or TRBV12-4 to TRBJ2-3; 12 bases match TRBD2. The CDR3 length is 17 residues. With V trimmed by 5 bases and J by 5 bases, 11 bases remained unmatched.

This clonotype has more than one count but fewer than ten. The chain combines TRBV12-3 or TRBV12-4 with TRBJ2-7; D may match TRBD1 or TRBD2 (6 bases each). The CDR3 length is 14 residues. Trimming pared 5 bases from V and 1 base from J, leaving 12 bases between. This CDR3 reads CASSLPGASYEQYF. The DNA for the CDR3 is TGTGCCAGCAGTCTCCCGGGGGCGTCCTACGAGCAGTACTTC.

This clonotype came up many times. The chain has TRBV15 and TRBJ1-2; maybe TRBD1 (5 bases). Germline CDR1 LNHNV, CDR2 YYDKDF (reference sequence). The CDR3 sequence is 13 residues long. V was trimmed by 0 bases and J by 6 bases, leaving 8 bases between them. The CDR3 sequence: CATSREGGDGYTF. For the CDR3, the DNA is TGTGCCACCAGCAGAGAGGGGGGGGATGGCTACACCTTC.

The table lists this clonotype with a few counts. The chain has TRBV7-9 and TRBJ2-3; TRBD2 is a possible D gene (5 bases). This CDR3 contains 16 residues. V was trimmed by 5 bases and J by 0 bases, leaving 15 bases between them. Germline V CDR1 and CDR2: SEHNR, FQNEAQ (reference sequence). CDR3 loop: CASSATDGLSTDTQYF. The CDR3 DNA sequence: TGTGCCAGCAGCGCTACGGACGGACTTAGCACAGATACGCAGTATTTT.

This clonotype came up many times. This chain joins TRBV7-8 and TRBJ1-5; D remains unclear. Germline CDR1 and CDR2: SGHVS and FQNEAQ. This CDR3 contains 16 residues. V was shortened by 0 bases and J by 2 bases, with 11 bases between the two germline ends. The DNA of the CDR3 is TGTGCCAGCAGCTTAGCGCCGGAGTCTCGCAATCAGCCCCAGCATTTT. This encodes CASSLAPESRNQPQHF. Together with reference TRBV7-8 and TRBJ1-5, the CDR3 gives the full variable domain: GAGVSQSPRYKVAKRGQDVALRCDPISGHVSLFWYQQALGQGPEFLTYFQNEAQLDKSGLPSDRFFAERPEGSVSTLKIQRTQQEDSAVYLCASSLAPESRNQPQHFGDGTRLSIL.

This clonotype was picked up a small number of times. This sequence joins TRBV28 and TRBJ1-5; 9 bases are shared with TRBD1. V lost 4 bases and J lost 15; bases outside the gene matches: 10. The CDR3 is 13 amino acids. Germline V gives CDR1 MDHEN, CDR2 SYDVKM. For the CDR3, the DNA is TGTGCCAGCAGTTGGGACAGGGCGAGGAGGTGGCATTTT. Residues: CASSWDRARRWHF.

V and J are TRBV12-5 and TRBJ1-1; no firm D call. Germline lookup yields CDR1 LGHNT and CDR2 FRNRAP. The CDR3 sequence is 14 residues long. The V and J ends lost 2 bases and 1 base respectively, with 8 bases between them. Here the CDR3 reads CASGLFVENTEAFF. CDR3 DNA: TGTGCTAGTGGTTTGTTTGTCGAGAACACTGAAGCTTTCTTT.

In this sample, this clonotype turned up a few times. V usage is TRBV6-2 or TRBV6-3 and J usage is TRBJ2-7, with D unresolved. The CDR3 loop spans 13 amino acids. Deletions cut 5 bases from V and 2 bases from J, with 10 bases between. The germline V gene encodes CDR1 MNHEY and CDR2 SVGEGT. Written as DNA, the CDR3 is TGTGCCAGCAGTCGCTCTTATACCTACGAGCAGTACTTC. Its protein is CASSRSYTYEQYF.

This clonotype was found a few times. The gene calls are TRBV20-1 and TRBJ1-5; D is possibly TRBD1 (5 bases). V dropped 8 bases and J dropped 3 bases, with 14 bases sitting between them. Looked up from germline, CDR1 is DFQATT and CDR2 is SNEGSKA (reference sequence). The CDR3 covers 13 residues. The CDR3, as DNA: TGCAGTTTTGACAGAGGGGACAATCAGCCCCAGCATTTT. Protein sequence: CSFDRGDNQPQHF.

At least ten counts were recorded for this clonotype. This chain connects TRBV19 to TRBJ2-4, with 9 bases that match TRBD2. V trimming: 9 bases; J trimming: 0 bases; junction bases outside the gene matches: 6. The CDR3 runs 15 residues. In germline, CDR1 is LNHDA, CDR2 SQIVND (reference sequence). The chain's CDR3 is CASRLADLAKNIQYF. The DNA of the CDR3 is TGTGCCAGCCGACTAGCGGACCTAGCCAAAAACATTCAGTACTTC.

This clonotype has a count of ten or more. The rearrangement uses TRBV7-2 and TRBJ2-6; a weak D match, TRBD1 (5 bases). This CDR3 contains 15 residues. Trimming cost V 1 base and J 2 bases, with 6 bases left between them. Germline CDR1 is SGHTA and CDR2 is FQGNSA. This CDR3 reads CASSLVRAGANVLTF. CDR3 sequence (DNA): TGTGCCAGCAGCTTAGTCAGGGCTGGGGCCAACGTCCTGACTTTC.

Ten or more counts support this clonotype. This sequence joins TRBV25-1 and TRBJ1-5; D not certain. This CDR3 spans 13 amino acids. V gave up 3 bases and J gave up 4 bases, with 7 bases separating them. Germline V CDR1 and CDR2: MGHDK, SYGVNS. The CDR3 bases are TGTGCCAGCAGTGACTGGGGAAATCAGCCCCAGCATTTT. This encodes CASSDWGNQPQHF.

This clonotype was counted only a few times. CDR3 amino acids: CASSLVGVTDTQYF. The CDR3 DNA sequence: TGTGCCAGCAGCTTAGTAGGGGTCACAGATACGCAGTATTTT. This chain connects TRBV7-2 to TRBJ2-3, with D maybe TRBD1 (5 bases). The CDR3 totals 14 residues. Germline V lookup: CDR1 SGHTA, CDR2 FQGNSA. V lost 1 base and J lost 2, with 7 bases in between.

This clonotype was found a few times. The rearrangement uses TRBV7-2 and TRBJ1-1, with 9 positions matching TRBD1. The CDR3 loop spans 17 amino acids. After removal of 4 bases from V and 7 bases from J, the junction contained 16 bases not matched to a gene. Germline CDR1 is SGHTA and CDR2 is FQGNSA. The DNA of the CDR3 is TGTGCCAGCAGCTCTTCCCTACAGGGGGCGACGGGCGGTGAAGCTTTCTTT. Protein: CASSSSLQGATGGEAFF.

This clonotype appeared many times. The chain couples TRBV7-3 to TRBJ2-3, with 8 bases matching TRBD2. J gave up 6 bases and V 2 bases, and 4 bases lay outside the gene matches. The CDR3 is 14 residues long. The V gene's germline CDR1 is SGHTA and CDR2 FQGTGA. DNA of the CDR3: TGTGCCAGCAGCTTAGGCGCGGGGGGTGATACGCAGTATTTT. Protein: CASSLGAGGDTQYF.

This clonotype came up a few times. V gene TRBV4-2 combines with J gene TRBJ1-5, with a weak D call TRBD1 (6 bases). This CDR3 has 15 residues. Trimming removed 3 bases from V and 2 bases from J, with 11 bases in between. The germline V gene has CDR1 LGHNA and CDR2 YNFKEQ. CDR3 protein: CASSQGGAGNQPQHF. The CDR3 coding sequence is TGTGCCAGCAGCCAGGGGGGCGCAGGCAATCAGCCCCAGCATTTT.

V usage is TRBV10-3 and J usage is TRBJ2-7; perhaps TRBD1 as D (5 bases). The germline V gene has CDR1 ENHRY and CDR2 SYGVKD. This CDR3 is 13 amino acids long. V shed 10 bases and J shed 6 bases, with 19 bases lying between them. The CDR3 loop reads CATTRGPQGEQYF. The CDR3 DNA is TGTGCCACCACCCGAGGCCCCCAGGGCGAGCAGTACTTC.

This clonotype was picked up many times. The J gene is TRBJ2-3, the V gene TRBV7-2; 7 positions agree with TRBD1. The V segment lost 6 bases and the J segment 4 bases; nucleotides outside the gene matches: 7. The CDR3 length is 14 residues. Germline V lookup: CDR1 SGHTA, CDR2 FQGNSA. The CDR3 region has the DNA TGTGCCAGCAGTCGTGACAGGGTATCAGATACGCAGTATTTT. Protein: CASSRDRVSDTQYF.

This clonotype turned up a few times. The chain recombines TRBV6-2 or TRBV6-3 with TRBJ1-1; D gene unclear. Trimming cost V 0 bases and J 3 bases, with 8 bases left between them. The CDR3 runs 14 residues. The V gene's germline CDR1 is MNHEY and CDR2 SVGEGT. CDR3 nucleotide sequence: TGTGCCAGCAGTTACTCGACAAGGGACACTGAAGCTTTCTTT. Its protein is CASSYSTRDTEAFF.